Included here is one T cell receptor (beta chain) sequence, with context. In the original workflow: Reference gene primer amplification in the assay estimated nucleated cell counts. The protocol was immunoSEQ multiplex PCR, while the TCRdb copy is restricted to in-frame clones and leaves out a portion. The V and J calls and clone size come from that table; D and trimming were worked out from the DNA. The sample has more than 120,000 clones, roughly 80% seen once. The sample comes from a study of blood T cell repertoires in COVID-19. Study information: Acute and convalescent COVID-19 samples came from the United States, Italy and Spain. Sample material is recorded as cDNA or gDNA derived from T cells, B-cell-depleted T cells, or PBMCs.

This CDR3 region has 15 residues. The germline V gene has CDR1 KGHSH and CDR2 LQKENI. V shed 0 bases and J shed 5 bases, with 12 bases lying between them. The TCR sequence derives from a human donor in a cohort sampled during active COVID-19. Material for sequencing was peripheral blood. The chain is built from TRBV18 and TRBJ2-3; D perhaps matches TRBD2 (5 bases). CDR3 in DNA: TGTGCCAGCTCACCACCGAATCTAGCTAGAGATACGCAGTATTTT. The encoded protein is CASSPPNLARDTQYF.